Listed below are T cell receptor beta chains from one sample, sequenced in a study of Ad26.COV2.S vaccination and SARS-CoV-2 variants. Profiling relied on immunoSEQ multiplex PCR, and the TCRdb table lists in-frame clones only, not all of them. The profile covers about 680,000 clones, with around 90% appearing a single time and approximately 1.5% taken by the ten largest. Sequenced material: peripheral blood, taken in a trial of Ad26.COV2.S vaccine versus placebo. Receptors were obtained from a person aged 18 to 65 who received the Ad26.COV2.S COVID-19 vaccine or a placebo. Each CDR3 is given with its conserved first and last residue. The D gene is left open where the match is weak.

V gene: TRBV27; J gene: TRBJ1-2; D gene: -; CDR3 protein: CASSSQSHYGYTF
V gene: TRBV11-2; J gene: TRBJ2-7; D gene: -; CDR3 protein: CASSVGQYEQYF
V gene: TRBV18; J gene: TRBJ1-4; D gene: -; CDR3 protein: CASSRGRGGEKLFF
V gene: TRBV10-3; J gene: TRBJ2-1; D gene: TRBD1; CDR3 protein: CATLVAGGFYNEQFF
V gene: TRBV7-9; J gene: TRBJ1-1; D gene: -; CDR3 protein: CASSSDWNTEAFF
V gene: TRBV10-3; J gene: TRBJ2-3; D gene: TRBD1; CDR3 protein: CAISAPDRESTDTQYF
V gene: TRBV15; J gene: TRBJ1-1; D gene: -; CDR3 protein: CATSRAPGEAFF
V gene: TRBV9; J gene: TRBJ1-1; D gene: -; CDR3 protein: CASSPTMLGANTEAFF
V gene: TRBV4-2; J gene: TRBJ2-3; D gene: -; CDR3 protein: CASSQEQSTDTQYF
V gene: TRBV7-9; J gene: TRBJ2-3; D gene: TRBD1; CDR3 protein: CASSSTGFGADTQYF